This TCR beta chain was found in a study of T cells in Graves' hyperthyroidism and ophthalmopathy. Overall study findings and caveats: Within blood appeared most thyroid clonotypes that had expanded above 0.001. Ophthalmopathy could be told apart from stable hyperthyroidism with a 13 V-J model.

Stable hyperthyroidism: no ophthalmopathy progression over 18 months of follow-up. Uncontrolled infection, other autoimmune disease, pregnancy and lactation each barred patients from inclusion. Amplification targeted TCR beta CDR3 regions from RNA transcripts. HTBI primers were employed in a first-round RT-PCR of the TCR CDR3. Via MiXCR, TCRdb re-called the multiplex PCR reads, giving one row per CDR3 protein. The sample yields under 300,000 distinct CDR3 sequences, roughly 13% seen once. This clonotype was detected many times. Its target is unknown. There are 14 residues in the CDR3. Trimming shortened V by 4 bases and J by 3 bases, and 13 bases separated the two germline ends. Germline assignment: CDR1 PRHDT and CDR2 FYEKMQ (reference sequence).

What was sequenced was blood. This sequence joins TRBV13 and TRBJ2-7; D remains unclear. This sequence was found in a woman in her 40s with Graves' hyperthyroidism. The CDR3 reads CASSSIRLGYEQYF. The DNA for the CDR3 is TGTGCCAGCAGCTCGATAAGACTTGGCTACGAGCAGTACTTC.